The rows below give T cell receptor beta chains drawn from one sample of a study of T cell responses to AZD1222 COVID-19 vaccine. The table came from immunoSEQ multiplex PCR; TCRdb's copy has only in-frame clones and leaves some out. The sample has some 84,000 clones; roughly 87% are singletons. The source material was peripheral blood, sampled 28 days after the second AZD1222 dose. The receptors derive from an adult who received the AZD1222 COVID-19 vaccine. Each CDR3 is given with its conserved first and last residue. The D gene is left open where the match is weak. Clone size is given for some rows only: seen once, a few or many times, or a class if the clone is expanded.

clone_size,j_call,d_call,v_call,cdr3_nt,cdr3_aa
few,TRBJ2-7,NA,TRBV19,TGTGCCAGTAGTATCAAGTTACACAGGGGAGGCGAGCAGTACTTC,CASSIKLHRGGEQYF
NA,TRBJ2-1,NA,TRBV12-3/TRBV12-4,TGTGCCAGCAGTTCAAATTACAATGAGCAGTTCTTC,CASSSNYNEQFF
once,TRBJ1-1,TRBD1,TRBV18,TGTGCCAGCTCAACTAACAGGGGAATGGGGACTGAAGCTTTCTTT,CASSTNRGMGTEAFF
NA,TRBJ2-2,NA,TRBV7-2,TGTGCCAGCAGCTTAGGTTACACCGGGGAGCTGTTTTTT,CASSLGYTGELFF
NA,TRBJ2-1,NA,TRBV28,TGTGCCTGGTCTAGGGACTTATCCTACAATGAGCAGTTCTTC,CAWSRDLSYNEQFF
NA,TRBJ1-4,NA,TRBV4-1,TGCGCCAGCAGCCCCCGGGACACAGCCGGGAATGAAAAACTGTTTTTT,CASSPRDTAGNEKLFF
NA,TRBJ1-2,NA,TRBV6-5,TGTGCCAGCAGCTACGGAGGGGCCGGAGGGAACTATGGCTACACCTTC,CASSYGGAGGNYGYTF
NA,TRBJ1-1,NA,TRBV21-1,TGTGCCAGCAGCTCCCACGGGACAGGTTCGAACACTGAAGCTTTCTTT,CASSSHGTGSNTEAFF
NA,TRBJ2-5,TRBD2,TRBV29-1,TGCAGCGTGACGGCTGGCAGCGGGGGGCCGGGGGAGACCCAGTACTTC,CSVTAGSGGPGETQYF
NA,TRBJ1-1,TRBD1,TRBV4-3,TGCGCCAGCAGCCAAGATCTTACCCACAGGGGGGAGACTGAAGCTTTCTTT,CASSQDLTHRGETEAFF
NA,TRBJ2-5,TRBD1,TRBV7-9,TGTGCCAGCAGAAGCGACAGGGGATCGCAAGAGACCCAGTACTTC,CASRSDRGSQETQYF
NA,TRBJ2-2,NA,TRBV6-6,TGTGCCAGCAGTTTGGGAGTCGGGGAGCTGTTTTTT,CASSLGVGELFF
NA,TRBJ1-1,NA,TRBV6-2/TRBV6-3,TGTGCCAGCAGTTACGTTGGGACGGTGGGAGCTTTCTTT,CASSYVGTVGAFF
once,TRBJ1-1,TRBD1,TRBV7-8,TGTGCCAGCAGCTTAGGGACAGGGCCCACTGAAGCTTTCTTT,CASSLGTGPTEAFF
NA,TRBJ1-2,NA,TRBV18,TGTGCCAGCTCACCAAGGGGGAAGGAGGGCTATGGCTACACCTTC,CASSPRGKEGYGYTF
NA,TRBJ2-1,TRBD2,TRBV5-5,TGTGCCAGCAGCTTCCGGACTAGCGGGGGAGGTGAGCAGTTCTTC,CASSFRTSGGGEQFF
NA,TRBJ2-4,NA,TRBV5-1,TGCGCCAGCAGCTTGGACGTGGTCAGGGGAAACATTCAGTACTTC,CASSLDVVRGNIQYF
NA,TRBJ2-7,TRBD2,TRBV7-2,TGTGCCAGCAGCCCCCAGGGACTAGCGGGGGGTATCTACGAGCAGTACTTC,CASSPQGLAGGIYEQYF
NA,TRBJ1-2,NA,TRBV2,TGTGCCAGCGGAGCTGGCTACACCTTC,CASGAGYTF
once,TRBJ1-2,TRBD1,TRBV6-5,TGTGCCAGCAGGCCGACAGGGGACTATGGCTACACCTTC,CASRPTGDYGYTF
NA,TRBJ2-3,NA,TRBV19,TGTGCCAGTAGTATAATGGCGGGTGCAGATACGCAGTATTTT,CASSIMAGADTQYF
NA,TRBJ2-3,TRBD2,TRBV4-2,TGTGCCAGCAGCCAGTCCCTAGGGACTAGCGGGGGCTCCACAGATACGCAGTATTTT,CASSQSLGTSGGSTDTQYF
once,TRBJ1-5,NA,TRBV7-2,TGTGCCAGCAGCTTAATTTCTGGGGCGGACGGAGGGCCCCAGCATTTT,CASSLISGADGGPQHF
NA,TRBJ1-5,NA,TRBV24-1,TGTGCCACCAGTGACCGGGGGGGGCATGAGAATCAGCCCCAGCATTTT,CATSDRGGHENQPQHF